This TCR beta chain was found in a study of T cells in localized non-small cell lung cancer. Measured with immunoSEQ multiplex PCR; TCRdb has only the in-frame clones, and not every one. The sample lists tens of thousands of clones, about nine tenths occurring once. This CDR3 is 17 amino acids long. CDR1 is KGHSH, CDR2 LQKENI, per germline. V shed 1 base, J shed 4 bases, and the junction held 7 bases outside the gene matches. Source: peripheral blood, taken before any cancer treatment. The sequence was obtained from a man aged 40 to 70 with stage I squamous cell lung carcinoma. This rearrangement joins TRBV18 to TRBJ2-5; TRBD2 matches at 12 bases. The DNA for the CDR3 is TGTGCCAGCTCACCACTCCGACTAGCGGGGGAACGAGAGACCCAGTACTTC. Its translation is CASSPLRLAGERETQYF.